A selection of T cell receptor beta chains follows, all from one sample in a study of blood T cell repertoires in COVID-19. Assay: immunoSEQ multiplex PCR; the TCRdb copy retains only in-frame clones and omits some. The sample carries tens of thousands of clones, 75% to 90% recorded once. The sequenced sample consisted of peripheral blood. The receptors come from a man in his 60s with active COVID-19. CDR3s include the opening cysteine and the closing phenylalanine or tryptophan. Fields, in order: J gene, clone size, D gene, V gene, CDR3 protein, CDR3 DNA. The D gene is left open where the match is weak. Expanded clones get a size class; other rows say once, few or many, or leave the size out.

j_call: TRBJ2-3; clone_size: NA; d_call: NA; v_call: TRBV28; cdr3_aa: CASSWTSGSDTQYF; cdr3_nt: TGTGCCAGCAGCTGGACTTCGGGTAGCGATACGCAGTATTTT
j_call: TRBJ2-3; clone_size: NA; d_call: TRBD2; v_call: TRBV15; cdr3_aa: CATTAAREGSTDTQYF; cdr3_nt: TGTGCCACCACCGCGGCCAGGGAGGGAAGCACAGATACGCAGTATTTT
j_call: TRBJ2-1; clone_size: NA; d_call: NA; v_call: TRBV6-2/TRBV6-3; cdr3_aa: CASSPGLLDPYNEQFF; cdr3_nt: TGTGCCAGCAGCCCTGGACTTCTCGACCCCTACAATGAGCAGTTCTTC
j_call: TRBJ2-7; clone_size: NA; d_call: TRBD1; v_call: TRBV19; cdr3_aa: CASRKTGATYEQYF; cdr3_nt: TGTGCCAGTAGGAAGACAGGGGCTACCTACGAGCAGTACTTC
j_call: TRBJ2-2; clone_size: NA; d_call: TRBD2; v_call: TRBV9; cdr3_aa: CASSPRGGNTGELFF; cdr3_nt: TGTGCCAGCAGCCCTCGGGGGGGGAACACCGGGGAGCTGTTTTTT
j_call: TRBJ2-5; clone_size: NA; d_call: TRBD2; v_call: TRBV15; cdr3_aa: CATSRGLAGVEEQTQYF; cdr3_nt: TGTGCCACCAGCAGAGGACTAGCGGGAGTAGAAGAGCAGACCCAGTACTTC
j_call: TRBJ2-2; clone_size: NA; d_call: TRBD2; v_call: TRBV10-1; cdr3_aa: CASKSEGLAWTGELFF; cdr3_nt: TGCGCCAGCAAATCAGAGGGACTAGCTTGGACCGGGGAGCTGTTTTTT
j_call: TRBJ2-5; clone_size: NA; d_call: NA; v_call: TRBV7-2; cdr3_aa: CASSLRRSKETQYF; cdr3_nt: TGTGCCAGCAGCTTAAGGCGGTCTAAAGAGACCCAGTACTTC
j_call: TRBJ1-4; clone_size: once; d_call: TRBD1; v_call: TRBV18; cdr3_aa: CASSRPGQENEKLFF; cdr3_nt: TGTGCCAGCTCACGACCGGGACAGGAAAATGAAAAACTGTTTTTT
j_call: TRBJ1-3; clone_size: NA; d_call: NA; v_call: TRBV7-2; cdr3_aa: CASSPRGGLGGNTIYF; cdr3_nt: TGTGCCAGCAGCCCAAGGGGGGGCCTAGGTGGAAACACCATATATTTT
j_call: TRBJ2-5; clone_size: NA; d_call: NA; v_call: TRBV4-2; cdr3_aa: CASSRGTIQETQYF; cdr3_nt: TGTGCCAGCAGCCGCGGGACCATACAAGAGACCCAGTACTTC
j_call: TRBJ2-3; clone_size: NA; d_call: TRBD2; v_call: TRBV2; cdr3_aa: CALGLDSDTQYF; cdr3_nt: TGTGCCCTTGGACTAGACTCAGATACGCAGTATTTT
j_call: TRBJ1-1; clone_size: NA; d_call: NA; v_call: TRBV10-3; cdr3_aa: CAISVGGRGTEAFF; cdr3_nt: TGTGCCATCAGTGTGGGGGGGCGCGGCACTGAAGCTTTCTTT
j_call: TRBJ2-7; clone_size: NA; d_call: TRBD2; v_call: TRBV5-5; cdr3_aa: CASSAGTSGSKGYEQYF; cdr3_nt: TGTGCCAGCAGCGCCGGGACTAGCGGGAGTAAGGGCTACGAGCAGTACTTC
j_call: TRBJ2-5; clone_size: NA; d_call: TRBD2; v_call: TRBV27; cdr3_aa: CASSLKSASGQETQYF; cdr3_nt: TGTGCCAGCAGTTTAAAGTCGGCTAGCGGCCAAGAGACCCAGTACTTC
j_call: TRBJ2-3; clone_size: NA; d_call: TRBD2; v_call: TRBV28; cdr3_aa: CASRGLAGEPDTQYF; cdr3_nt: TGTGCCAGCAGGGGACTAGCGGGAGAGCCAGATACGCAGTATTTT
j_call: TRBJ2-7; clone_size: NA; d_call: NA; v_call: TRBV7-8; cdr3_aa: CASSLRVPSYEQYF; cdr3_nt: TGTGCCAGCAGCCTCAGGGTCCCGTCCTACGAGCAGTACTTC
j_call: TRBJ2-2; clone_size: NA; d_call: TRBD2; v_call: TRBV4-2; cdr3_aa: CASSQDLFTSGMFSRELFF; cdr3_nt: TGTGCCAGCAGCCAAGATTTGTTCACTAGCGGGATGTTTAGCAGGGAGCTGTTTTTT
j_call: TRBJ1-6; clone_size: once; d_call: TRBD1; v_call: TRBV6-2/TRBV6-3; cdr3_aa: CASSWGQGNSPLHF; cdr3_nt: TGTGCCAGCAGCTGGGGACAGGGCAACTCACCCCTCCACTTT
j_call: TRBJ1-5; clone_size: NA; d_call: NA; v_call: TRBV19; cdr3_aa: CASREQGNSNQPQHF; cdr3_nt: TGTGCCAGTAGAGAACAGGGCAATAGCAATCAGCCCCAGCATTTT
j_call: TRBJ1-1; clone_size: NA; d_call: NA; v_call: TRBV9; cdr3_aa: CASSVRPGSTEAFF; cdr3_nt: TGTGCCAGCAGCGTGCGTCCTGGGAGCACTGAAGCTTTCTTT
j_call: TRBJ2-1; clone_size: NA; d_call: NA; v_call: TRBV21-1; cdr3_aa: CASSTIFGQGAGELESCSYNEQFF; cdr3_nt: NA
j_call: TRBJ2-5; clone_size: NA; d_call: TRBD2; v_call: TRBV7-2; cdr3_aa: CASSTLAGGPETQYF; cdr3_nt: TGTGCCAGCAGCACCCTAGCGGGAGGGCCAGAGACCCAGTACTTC
j_call: TRBJ1-5; clone_size: once; d_call: NA; v_call: TRBV5-1; cdr3_aa: CASSLAPDQPQHF; cdr3_nt: TGCGCCAGCAGCTTGGCCCCCGATCAGCCCCAGCATTTT
j_call: TRBJ1-2; clone_size: NA; d_call: TRBD1; v_call: TRBV27; cdr3_aa: CASSSGQGYGYTF; cdr3_nt: TGTGCCAGCAGTTCGGGACAGGGCTATGGCTACACCTTC
j_call: TRBJ1-1; clone_size: NA; d_call: TRBD1; v_call: TRBV6-5; cdr3_aa: CATGQGYTEAFF; cdr3_nt: TGTGCCACCGGACAGGGGTACACTGAAGCTTTCTTT
j_call: TRBJ2-1; clone_size: NA; d_call: NA; v_call: TRBV3-1/TRBV3-2; cdr3_aa: CASSQPRRDMDDEQFF; cdr3_nt: TGTGCCAGCAGCCAACCCCGCCGGGACATGGACGATGAGCAGTTCTTC
j_call: TRBJ2-3; clone_size: few; d_call: NA; v_call: TRBV18; cdr3_aa: CASSAVPTDTQYF; cdr3_nt: TGTGCCAGCTCAGCGGTCCCCACAGATACGCAGTATTTT
j_call: TRBJ2-4; clone_size: NA; d_call: TRBD1; v_call: TRBV2; cdr3_aa: CASSEGSGGDAKNIQYF; cdr3_nt: TGTGCCAGCAGTGAAGGGTCAGGGGGCGACGCCAAAAACATTCAGTACTTC
j_call: TRBJ2-3; clone_size: NA; d_call: TRBD1; v_call: TRBV5-4; cdr3_aa: CASSETGGDTQYF; cdr3_nt: TGTGCCAGCAGCGAGACAGGGGGAGATACGCAGTATTTT
j_call: TRBJ2-5; clone_size: NA; d_call: TRBD2; v_call: TRBV15; cdr3_aa: CATSSGSRLAERETQYF; cdr3_nt: TGTGCCACCAGCAGTGGCTCCCGACTAGCCGAACGGGAGACCCAGTACTTC
j_call: TRBJ2-6; clone_size: NA; d_call: NA; v_call: TRBV2; cdr3_aa: CASRDFSGANVLTF; cdr3_nt: TGTGCCAGCAGGGACTTTTCTGGGGCCAACGTCCTGACTTTC
j_call: TRBJ2-1; clone_size: NA; d_call: TRBD2; v_call: TRBV6-1; cdr3_aa: CASSDWTSGINNEQFF; cdr3_nt: TGTGCCAGCAGTGACTGGACTAGCGGCATTAACAATGAGCAGTTCTTC
j_call: TRBJ2-3; clone_size: once; d_call: NA; v_call: TRBV5-4; cdr3_aa: CASSLGGDTDTQYF; cdr3_nt: TGTGCCAGCAGCTTGGGGGGGGACACAGATACGCAGTATTTT
j_call: TRBJ1-4; clone_size: NA; d_call: NA; v_call: TRBV2; cdr3_aa: CASSEILTNEKLFF; cdr3_nt: TGTGCCAGCAGTGAGATACTAACTAATGAAAAACTGTTTTTT
j_call: TRBJ1-2; clone_size: NA; d_call: NA; v_call: TRBV7-2; cdr3_aa: CASSFGQYDGYTF; cdr3_nt: TGTGCCAGCAGCTTCGGACAGTACGATGGCTACACCTTC
j_call: TRBJ2-2; clone_size: NA; d_call: NA; v_call: TRBV10-3; cdr3_aa: CAISEAGNTGELFF; cdr3_nt: TGTGCCATCAGTGAAGCAGGAAACACCGGGGAGCTGTTTTTT
j_call: TRBJ1-1; clone_size: NA; d_call: NA; v_call: TRBV19; cdr3_aa: CASSIPENTEAFF; cdr3_nt: TGTGCCAGTAGTATCCCAGAGAACACTGAAGCTTTCTTT
j_call: TRBJ1-5; clone_size: NA; d_call: TRBD1; v_call: TRBV2; cdr3_aa: CASSRTGASNQPQHF; cdr3_nt: TGTGCCAGCAGTAGGACAGGGGCTAGCAATCAGCCCCAGCATTTT
j_call: TRBJ1-1; clone_size: NA; d_call: TRBD1; v_call: TRBV2; cdr3_aa: CASRNRGQDTEAFF; cdr3_nt: TGTGCCAGCAGAAACAGGGGGCAGGACACTGAAGCTTTCTTT
j_call: TRBJ2-3; clone_size: NA; d_call: NA; v_call: TRBV4-3; cdr3_aa: CASSQDPRDTQYF; cdr3_nt: TGCGCCAGCAGCCAAGATCCTCGGGATACGCAGTATTTT
j_call: TRBJ2-1; clone_size: NA; d_call: NA; v_call: TRBV3-1/TRBV3-2; cdr3_aa: CASSYQGVNEQFF; cdr3_nt: TGTGCCAGCAGCTATCAGGGTGTCAATGAGCAGTTCTTC
j_call: TRBJ2-5; clone_size: NA; d_call: TRBD2; v_call: TRBV7-3; cdr3_aa: CASSLKASGSETQYF; cdr3_nt: TGTGCCAGCAGCTTAAAGGCTAGCGGGAGTGAGACCCAGTACTTC
j_call: TRBJ2-7; clone_size: NA; d_call: TRBD2; v_call: TRBV9; cdr3_aa: CASSVGLAELYEQYF; cdr3_nt: TGTGCCAGCAGCGTAGGGCTAGCGGAGCTCTACGAGCAGTACTTC
j_call: TRBJ2-5; clone_size: NA; d_call: NA; v_call: TRBV11-1; cdr3_aa: CASSQRGGDETQYF; cdr3_nt: TGTGCCAGCAGCCAGAGAGGAGGGGACGAGACCCAGTACTTC
j_call: TRBJ1-1; clone_size: NA; d_call: NA; v_call: TRBV30; cdr3_aa: CAWSRGGGIFAFF; cdr3_nt: TGTGCCTGGAGCCGAGGGGGGGGCATCTTCGCTTTCTTT
j_call: TRBJ2-7; clone_size: NA; d_call: NA; v_call: TRBV28; cdr3_aa: CASSFRSERNEQYF; cdr3_nt: TGTGCCAGCAGTTTTCGGTCGGAGAGGAACGAGCAGTACTTC
j_call: TRBJ2-1; clone_size: NA; d_call: TRBD2; v_call: TRBV7-2; cdr3_aa: CASSRGTSGIGGQFF; cdr3_nt: TGTGCCAGCAGCCGCGGGACTAGCGGGATAGGAGGGCAGTTCTTC
j_call: TRBJ2-7; clone_size: NA; d_call: NA; v_call: TRBV16; cdr3_aa: CASSQFTREQYF; cdr3_nt: TGTGCCAGCAGCCAATTTACGAGGGAGCAGTACTTC
j_call: TRBJ2-1; clone_size: NA; d_call: NA; v_call: TRBV11-2; cdr3_aa: CASSNRDYNEQFF; cdr3_nt: TGTGCCAGCAGCAATCGGGACTACAATGAGCAGTTCTTC
j_call: TRBJ2-1; clone_size: NA; d_call: NA; v_call: TRBV18; cdr3_aa: CASSPNRVREQFF; cdr3_nt: TGTGCCAGCTCACCAAACAGGGTCAGGGAGCAGTTCTTC
j_call: TRBJ2-3; clone_size: NA; d_call: TRBD2; v_call: TRBV5-1; cdr3_aa: CASSLSGRADTQYF; cdr3_nt: TGCGCCAGCAGCTTAAGCGGGAGGGCCGATACGCAGTATTTT
j_call: TRBJ2-3; clone_size: once; d_call: NA; v_call: TRBV4-3; cdr3_aa: CASSQVKGATDTQYF; cdr3_nt: TGCGCCAGCAGCCAAGTTAAAGGGGCCACAGATACGCAGTATTTT
j_call: TRBJ2-7; clone_size: NA; d_call: TRBD2; v_call: TRBV6-5; cdr3_aa: CASSYSGLAGAYEQYF; cdr3_nt: TGTGCCAGCAGTTACTCGGGACTAGCGGGCGCCTACGAGCAGTACTTC